The next 4 T cell receptor beta chains were all read from a single sample in a study of T cell responses to AZD1222 COVID-19 vaccine. Method: immunoSEQ multiplex PCR; TCRdb's copy keeps in-frame clones and lacks some. This repertoire shows some 120,000 clones, roughly 90% found once; its top ten account for approximately 8%. The sequencing used peripheral blood, collected 28 days after the second AZD1222 dose. These receptors came from an adult who received the AZD1222 COVID-19 vaccine.

This rearrangement joins TRBV7-2 to TRBJ2-7; D is possibly TRBD2 (5 bases). Per the germline V gene, CDR1 is SGHTA and CDR2 is FQGNSA. V was trimmed by 5 bases and J by 6 bases, leaving 17 bases between them. The CDR3 length is 14 residues. In nucleotides, the CDR3 is TGTGCCAGCAGCCTTTTGGGCGGCCGGGGCGAGCAGTACTTC. It yields the protein CASSLLGGRGEQYF.

This chain connects TRBV2 to TRBJ1-2; no reliable D call. This CDR3 is built from 13 residues. The germline V and J ends were trimmed by 4 bases and 2 bases, with 8 bases remaining between them. The V gene's germline CDR1 is SNHLY and CDR2 FYNNEI. The CDR3: CASSVRQNYGYTF. CDR3 nucleotides: TGTGCCAGCAGTGTGAGGCAGAACTATGGCTACACCTTC.

The J gene is TRBJ1-3, the V gene TRBV11-3; D is possibly TRBD1 (6 bases). This CDR3 is built from 17 residues. Trimming took 1 base from V and 3 from J, leaving 16 bases between them. Looked up from germline, CDR1 is SGHNT and CDR2 is YENEEA. This CDR3 reads CASSLGPGALNGNTIYF. The DNA for the CDR3 is TGTGCCAGCAGCTTAGGGCCGGGGGCACTAAATGGAAACACCATATATTTT.

The table lists this clone with a count of one. The rearrangement uses TRBV3-1 (or the pseudogene TRBV3-2) and TRBJ2-1; 7 bases line up with TRBD1. Unmatched junction bases numbered 6, after V lost 1 base and J lost 9 bases. The CDR3 is made up of 14 amino acids. Germline values: CDR1 LGHDT, CDR2 YNNKEL (reference sequence). Here the CDR3 reads CASSQVQGVGEQFF. The CDR3 nucleotides read TGTGCCAGCAGCCAAGTCCAGGGGGTGGGTGAGCAGTTCTTC.